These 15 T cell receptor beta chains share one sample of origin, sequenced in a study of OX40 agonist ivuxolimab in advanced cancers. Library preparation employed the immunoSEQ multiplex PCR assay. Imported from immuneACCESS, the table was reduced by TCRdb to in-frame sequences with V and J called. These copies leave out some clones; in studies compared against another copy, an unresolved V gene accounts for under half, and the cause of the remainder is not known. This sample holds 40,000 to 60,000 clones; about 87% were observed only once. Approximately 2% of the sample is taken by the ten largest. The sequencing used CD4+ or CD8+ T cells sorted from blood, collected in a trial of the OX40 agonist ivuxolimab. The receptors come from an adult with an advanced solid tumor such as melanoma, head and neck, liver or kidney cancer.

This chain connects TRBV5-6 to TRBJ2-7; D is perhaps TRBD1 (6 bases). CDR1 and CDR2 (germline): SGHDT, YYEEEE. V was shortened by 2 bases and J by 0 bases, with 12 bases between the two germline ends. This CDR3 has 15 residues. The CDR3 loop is CASSFYRRGSYEQYF. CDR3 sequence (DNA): TGTGCCAGCAGCTTTTATCGCAGGGGCTCCTACGAGCAGTACTTC.

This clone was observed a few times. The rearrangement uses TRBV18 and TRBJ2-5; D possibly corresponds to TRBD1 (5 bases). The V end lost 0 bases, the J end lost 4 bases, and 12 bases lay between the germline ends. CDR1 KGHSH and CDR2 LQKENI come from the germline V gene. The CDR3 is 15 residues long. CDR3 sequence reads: CASSPPVDRGETQYF. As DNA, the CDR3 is TGTGCCAGCTCACCACCCGTAGACAGAGGAGAGACCCAGTACTTC.

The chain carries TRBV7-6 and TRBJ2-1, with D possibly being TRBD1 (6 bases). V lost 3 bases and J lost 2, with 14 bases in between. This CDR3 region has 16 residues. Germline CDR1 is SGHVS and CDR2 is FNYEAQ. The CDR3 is CASSLMGAGPYNEQFF. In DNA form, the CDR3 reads TGTGCCAGCAGCTTGATGGGGGCCGGGCCCTACAATGAGCAGTTCTTC.

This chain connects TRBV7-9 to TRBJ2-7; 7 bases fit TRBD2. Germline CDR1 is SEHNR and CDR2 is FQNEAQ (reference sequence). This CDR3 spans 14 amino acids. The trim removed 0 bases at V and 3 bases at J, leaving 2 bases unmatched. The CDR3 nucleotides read TGTGCCAGCAGCTTAGCGGGAGGGGTCTACGAGCAGTACTTC. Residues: CASSLAGGVYEQYF.

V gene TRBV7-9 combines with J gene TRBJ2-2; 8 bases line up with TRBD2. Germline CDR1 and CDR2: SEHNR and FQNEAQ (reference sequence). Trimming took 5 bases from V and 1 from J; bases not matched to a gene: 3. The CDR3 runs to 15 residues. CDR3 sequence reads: CASSRTSLNTGELFF. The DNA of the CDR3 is TGTGCCAGCAGCCGGACTAGCCTGAACACCGGGGAGCTGTTTTTT.

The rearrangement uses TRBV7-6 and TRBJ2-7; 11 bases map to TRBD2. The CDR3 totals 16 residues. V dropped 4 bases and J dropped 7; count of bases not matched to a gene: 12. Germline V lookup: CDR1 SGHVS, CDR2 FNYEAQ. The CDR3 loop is CASSYRGSGGAGEQYF. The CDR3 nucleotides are TGTGCCAGCAGCTACCGCGGTAGCGGGGGGGCCGGGGAGCAGTACTTC. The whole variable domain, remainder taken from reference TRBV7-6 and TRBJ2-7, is GAGVSQSPRYKVTKRGQDVALRCDPISGHVSLYWYRQALGQGPEFLTYFNYEAQQDKSGLPNDRFSAERPEGSISTLTIQRTEQRDSAMYRCASSYRGSGGAGEQYFGPGTRLTVT.

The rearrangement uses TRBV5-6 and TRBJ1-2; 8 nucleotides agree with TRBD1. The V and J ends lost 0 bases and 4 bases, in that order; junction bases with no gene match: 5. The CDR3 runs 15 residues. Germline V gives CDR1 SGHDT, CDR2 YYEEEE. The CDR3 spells CASSLAAGGGYGYTF. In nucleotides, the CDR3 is TGTGCCAGCAGCTTGGCCGCAGGGGGCGGCTATGGCTACACCTTC.

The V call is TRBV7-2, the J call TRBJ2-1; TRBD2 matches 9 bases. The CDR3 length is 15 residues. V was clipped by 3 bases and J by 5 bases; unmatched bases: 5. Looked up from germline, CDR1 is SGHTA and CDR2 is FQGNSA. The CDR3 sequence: CASSLGGRADNEQFF. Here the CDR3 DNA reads TGTGCCAGCAGCTTGGGCGGGAGGGCGGACAATGAGCAGTTCTTC.

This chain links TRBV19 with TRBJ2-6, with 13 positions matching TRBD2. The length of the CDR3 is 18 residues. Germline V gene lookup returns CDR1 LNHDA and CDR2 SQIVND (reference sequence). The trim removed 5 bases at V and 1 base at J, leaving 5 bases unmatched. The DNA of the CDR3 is TGTGCCAGTAGTCTCACTAGCGGGAGGGGGTCTGGGGCCAACGTCCTGACTTTC. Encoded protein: CASSLTSGRGSGANVLTF.

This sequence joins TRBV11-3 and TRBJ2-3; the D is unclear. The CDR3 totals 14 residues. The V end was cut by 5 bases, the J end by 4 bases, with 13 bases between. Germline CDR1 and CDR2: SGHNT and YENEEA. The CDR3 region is CASSPSDGSDTQYF. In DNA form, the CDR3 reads TGTGCCAGCAGCCCATCGGACGGGTCAGATACGCAGTATTTT.

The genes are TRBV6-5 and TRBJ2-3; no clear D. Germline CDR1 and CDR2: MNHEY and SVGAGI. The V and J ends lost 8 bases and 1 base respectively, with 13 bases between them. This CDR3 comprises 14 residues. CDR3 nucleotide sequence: TGTGCCAGCCAGGAGTACCAGGGCACAGATACGCAGTATTTT. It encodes CASQEYQGTDTQYF.

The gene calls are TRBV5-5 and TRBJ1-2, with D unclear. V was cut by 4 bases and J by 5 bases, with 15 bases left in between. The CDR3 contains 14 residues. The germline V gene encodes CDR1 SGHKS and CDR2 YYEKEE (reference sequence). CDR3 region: CASSPEVGRYGYTF. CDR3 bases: TGTGCCAGCAGCCCGGAGGTAGGGAGGTATGGCTACACCTTC.

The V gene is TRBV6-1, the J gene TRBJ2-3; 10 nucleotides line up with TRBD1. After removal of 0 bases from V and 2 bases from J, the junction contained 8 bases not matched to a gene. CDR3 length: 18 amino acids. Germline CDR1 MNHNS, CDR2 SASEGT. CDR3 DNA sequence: TGTGCCAGCAGTGAAGCGATTGGACAGGGGGGATTCACAGATACGCAGTATTTT. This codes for CASSEAIGQGGFTDTQYF.

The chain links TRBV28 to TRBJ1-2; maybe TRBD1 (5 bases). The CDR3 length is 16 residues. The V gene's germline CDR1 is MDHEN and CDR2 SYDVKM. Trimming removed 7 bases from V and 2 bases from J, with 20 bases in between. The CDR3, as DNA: TGTGCCAGCATTCCCGAGGTCCCAGGGAGCAACTATGGCTACACCTTC. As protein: CASIPEVPGSNYGYTF.

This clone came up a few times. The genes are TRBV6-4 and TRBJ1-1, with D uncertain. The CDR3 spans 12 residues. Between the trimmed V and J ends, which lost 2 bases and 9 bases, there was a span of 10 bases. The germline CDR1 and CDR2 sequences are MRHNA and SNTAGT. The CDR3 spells CASSDQGRKAFF. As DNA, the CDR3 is TGTGCCAGCAGTGACCAAGGGCGGAAAGCTTTCTTT.